This entry lists 14 T cell receptor beta chains sequenced from one sample in a study of OX40 agonist ivuxolimab in advanced cancers. Using immunoSEQ multiplex PCR, the repertoire was profiled, and TCRdb retains in-frame clones only, with some absent. Of tens of thousands of clones in the sample, around 84% are singletons; the top ten hold around 26%. Sequencing used CD4+ or CD8+ T cells sorted from blood, obtained in a trial of the OX40 agonist ivuxolimab. The origin of the receptors is an adult with an advanced solid tumor such as melanoma, head and neck, liver or kidney cancer.

The rearrangement links TRBV7-3 to TRBJ2-1; TRBD2 matches 8 bases. CDR3 length equals 15 residues. Germline values: CDR1 SGHTA, CDR2 FQGTGA. The trim removed 5 bases at V and 6 bases at J, leaving 9 bases unmatched. In DNA, the CDR3 is TGTGCCAGCAGCCCCCGGGGGGGCCTCGGCAATGAGCAGTTCTTC. Its translation is CASSPRGGLGNEQFF. Using reference TRBV7-3 and TRBJ2-1 for the parts outside the CDR3, the full variable domain is GAGVSQTPSNKVTEKGKYVELRCDPISGHTALYWYRQSLGQGPEFLIYFQGTGAADDSGLPNDRFFAVRPEGSVSTLKIQRTERGDSAVYLCASSPRGGLGNEQFFGPGTRLTVL.

The rearrangement joins TRBV5-5 to TRBJ1-1; D is perhaps TRBD1 (5 bases). V was cut by 1 base and J by 8 bases, with 9 bases left in between. Germline CDR1 SGHKS, CDR2 YYEKEE (reference sequence). This CDR3 is built from 12 residues. The chain's CDR3 is CASSLTGAEAFF. The CDR3 DNA sequence: TGTGCCAGCAGCTTGACAGGAGCCGAAGCTTTCTTT.

This sequence joins TRBV7-9 and TRBJ2-6, with TRBD1 matching 12 bases. CDR3 length: 17 amino acids. Unmatched junction bases numbered 4, after V lost 3 bases and J lost 4 bases. CDR1 is SEHNR and CDR2 is FQNEAQ in the germline V gene (reference sequence). This CDR3 is CASSFRDRGRGANVLTF. Here the CDR3 DNA reads TGTGCCAGCAGCTTCCGGGACAGGGGGCGAGGGGCCAACGTCCTGACTTTC.

Here the CDR3 reads CASSHEGGSGANVLTF. The CDR3 DNA sequence: TGTGCCAGCAGCCATGAAGGGGGCTCCGGGGCCAACGTCCTGACTTTC. V usage is TRBV4-2 and J usage is TRBJ2-6; 7 positions match TRBD1. This CDR3 is built from 16 residues. V shed 3 bases and J 4 bases; nucleotides not matched to a gene: 6. Germline CDR1 reads LGHNA; CDR2 reads YNFKEQ.

The CDR3 DNA is TGTGCCAGTAGTATAGGGGGCTCTGGAAACACCATATATTTT. Protein sequence: CASSIGGSGNTIYF. This sequence joins TRBV19 and TRBJ1-3; D unclear. The V end was cut by 1 base, the J end by 0 bases, with 4 bases between. Germline assignment: CDR1 LNHDA and CDR2 SQIVND (reference sequence). The CDR3 is made up of 14 amino acids.

This clone was seen a single time. The gene calls are TRBV30 and TRBJ1-5; 7 nucleotides line up with TRBD1. CDR3 size: 14 residues. Trimming cost V 3 bases and J 6 bases; bases outside gene matches: 8. Germline CDR1 is GTSNPN and CDR2 is SVGIG (reference sequence). The CDR3: CAWRRQGEGQPQHF. DNA for the CDR3: TGTGCCTGGAGAAGACAGGGTGAGGGTCAGCCCCAGCATTTT.

In its sample, this clone was seen once. V and J are TRBV7-9 and TRBJ1-1; D perhaps matches TRBD1 (5 bases). Germline V CDR1 and CDR2: SEHNR, FQNEAQ (reference sequence). Trimming stripped 4 bases from V and 1 base from J, with 13 bases between. CDR3 length equals 15 residues. The CDR3 loop reads CASSYYGGGNTEAFF. The DNA for the CDR3 is TGTGCCAGCAGCTACTACGGGGGAGGGAACACTGAAGCTTTCTTT.

J is TRBJ2-4 and V is TRBV5-5; possibly TRBD1 for D (7 bases). The CDR3 contains 15 residues. Per germline, CDR1 SGHKS and CDR2 YYEKEE (reference sequence). Trimming took off 1 base at V and 6 bases at J, with 14 bases between the two ends. The CDR3 DNA reads TGTGCCAGCAGCTTGCCCCAGGGGGGATCAAACATTCAGTACTTC. As protein: CASSLPQGGSNIQYF.

This rearrangement joins TRBV9 to TRBJ2-2, with D possibly TRBD1 on 6 matching bases. Trimming removed 3 bases from V and 3 bases from J, with 18 bases in between. The CDR3 contains 17 residues. In germline, CDR1 is SGDLS, CDR2 YYNGEE. CDR3 nucleotide sequence: TGTGCCAGCAGCGCGGGGTGGGGGCTCCAGGACACCGGGGAGCTGTTTTTT. Protein: CASSAGWGLQDTGELFF.

CDR3 in amino acids: CASSLFTDTQYF. The CDR3 DNA reads as TGCGCCAGCAGCCTGTTCACAGATACGCAGTATTTT. V is TRBV4-1 and J is TRBJ2-3; D unclear. From germline, CDR1 is MGHRA and CDR2 YSYEKL. Trimming cost V 4 bases and J 2 bases, with 4 bases left between them. The CDR3 totals 12 residues.

V and J are TRBV11-3 and TRBJ2-7; TRBD1 might be the D (6 bases). Between the trimmed V and J ends, which lost 5 bases and 4 bases, there was a span of 18 bases. The CDR3 totals 15 residues. CDR1 is SGHNT and CDR2 is YENEEA in the germline V gene. The CDR3 here is CASSTGHPALYEQYF. The CDR3 DNA is TGTGCCAGCAGCACGGGACACCCGGCTTTATACGAGCAGTACTTC.

Concerning this clone: Different DNA sequences within this sample yield the same CDR3. The rearrangement uses TRBV28 and TRBJ1-1; 10 bases align to TRBD1. The V and J ends lost 9 bases and 2 bases, in that order; junction bases with no gene match: 6. This CDR3 has 14 amino acids. Germline lookup yields CDR1 MDHEN and CDR2 SYDVKM. The CDR3 sequence: CASSLTGGNTEAFF. Here the CDR3 DNA reads TGTGCCAGTAGCTTGACAGGGGGCAACACTGAAGCTTTCTTT.

The chain has TRBV7-2 and TRBJ2-1; 14 bases fit TRBD2. Germline CDR1 SGHTA, CDR2 FQGNSA. CDR3 length equals 18 residues. The trim removed 4 bases at V and 0 bases at J, leaving 5 bases unmatched. The CDR3 region has the DNA TGTGCCAGCAGCTGGACTAGCGGGGGGTTAAGCTCCTACAATGAGCAGTTCTTC. This codes for CASSWTSGGLSSYNEQFF. Full variable domain (outside the CDR3, taken from reference TRBV7-2 and TRBJ2-1): GAGVSQSPSNKVTEKGKDVELRCDPISGHTALYWYRQSLGQGLEFLIYFQGNSAPDKSGLPSDRFSAERTGGSVSTLTIQRTQQEDSAVYLCASSWTSGGLSSYNEQFFGPGTRLTVL.

The chain links TRBV7-6 to TRBJ2-2, with a tentative D call TRBD1 (6 bases). The V end was cut by 1 base, the J end by 5 bases, with 20 bases between. The CDR3 loop spans 18 amino acids. Germline V gives CDR1 SGHVS, CDR2 FNYEAQ. CDR3 sequence: CASSLGRSGQFRTGELFF. CDR3 in DNA: TGTGCCAGCAGCTTAGGGAGATCCGGACAGTTTAGAACCGGGGAGCTGTTTTTT.